The clone carrying this TCR beta chain occurred a few times. Trimming cost V 7 bases and J 3 bases, with 14 bases left between them. This CDR3 is built from 14 residues. Unique molecular identifiers tagged the TCRbeta library. Using its own MiXCR run on the PCR reads, TCRdb lists one record per CDR3 protein. Of 780,000 or so distinct CDR3 sequences in the sample, around 15% are singletons; the top ten hold roughly 4.8%. The sample belongs to a study of T-cell reconstitution after alpha-beta-depleted transplantation in children. Sample: PBMCs, mostly from graft donor cells, taken 360 days after TCRalphabeta/CD19-depleted stem cell transplant. This TCR was sampled from a male patient under 18 who had a stem cell transplant for acute lymphoblastic leukemia, so the T cells may come from the graft donor. The chain carries TRBV12-3 or TRBV12-4 and TRBJ2-3; D gene unclear. In DNA form, the CDR3 reads TGTGCCAGCACGCCCAACGCCGGGACAGATACGCAGTATTTT. This sequence encodes CASTPNAGTDTQYF.